This TCR beta chain was obtained from a study of Ad26.COV2.S vaccination and SARS-CoV-2 variants. Study as a whole: Donor got 5x10^10 or 1x10^11 viral particles of Ad26.COV2.S.

Here immunoSEQ multiplex PCR was the method, and the copy in TCRdb shows in-frame clones only, minus some. The sample has 440,000 or so clones, roughly 87% seen once. Treatment described: roughly 18 received Ad26.COV2.S at low or high dose, single or two shots; five or six received placebo; per-sample allocation not given. Samples came from day 63 after the first vaccine or placebo injection. Aged 18-55 years, donor was enrolled in Boston in about 2020. Study outcomes and limitations: Placebo recipients trailed vaccine recipients in spike-specific TCR breadth.

Germline V gene data show CDR1 as LNHDA and CDR2 as SQIVND (reference sequence). V shed 4 bases and J 1 base; nucleotides not matched to a gene: 12. The length of the CDR3 is 17 residues. Worth noting for this clone: The antigen is undetermined.

The sequence was obtained from a person between 18 and 60 years old who received the Ad26.COV2.S COVID-19 vaccine or a placebo. The specimen comprised peripheral blood, sampled in a trial of Ad26.COV2.S vaccine versus placebo. V usage is TRBV19 and J usage is TRBJ1-1; 7 bases agree with TRBD1. CDR3 in DNA: TGTGCCAGTAGTACCCGCCTAAGGGACAGCGGGAACACTGAAGCTTTCTTT. Its translation is CASSTRLRDSGNTEAFF.